This T cell receptor (beta chain) was documented in a study of radiation and T cells in renal cell carcinoma. Study summary: Nephrectomy followed 15 Gy stereotactic body radiation by 4 weeks.

Study-wide points: In blood, top tumor clones expanded by 2 weeks, shrinking by 4. Baseline intratumoral clonotype presence is unknown without pretreatment biopsies.

Time point here: blood 2 weeks post-SBRT. Treatment defined: 15 Gy SBRT to primary tumor, nephrectomy 4 weeks later. Blood was sampled at baseline, 2 weeks and 4 weeks after SBRT. Comment on this clone: Its antigen is unidentified.

Sequenced by immunoSEQ multiplex PCR; TCRdb stores in-frame clones only, minus some. This table has some 120,000 clones, roughly 91% appearing once. The junction had 6 bases not matched to a gene; V was cut back by 0 bases and J by 0 bases. The CDR3 contains 18 residues. Per germline, CDR1 MNHEY and CDR2 SMNVEV (reference sequence). This chain uses TRBV27 with TRBJ2-1; 9 bases line up with TRBD1. The TCR sequence derives from a woman aged 65 to 85 with renal cell carcinoma. The sample was blood, taken from a patient whose treatment included radiotherapy and nephrectomy. The CDR3 sequence: CASSLSAGTGSSYNEQFF. The CDR3 coding sequence is TGTGCCAGCAGTTTATCGGCTGGGACAGGGAGCTCCTACAATGAGCAGTTCTTC.